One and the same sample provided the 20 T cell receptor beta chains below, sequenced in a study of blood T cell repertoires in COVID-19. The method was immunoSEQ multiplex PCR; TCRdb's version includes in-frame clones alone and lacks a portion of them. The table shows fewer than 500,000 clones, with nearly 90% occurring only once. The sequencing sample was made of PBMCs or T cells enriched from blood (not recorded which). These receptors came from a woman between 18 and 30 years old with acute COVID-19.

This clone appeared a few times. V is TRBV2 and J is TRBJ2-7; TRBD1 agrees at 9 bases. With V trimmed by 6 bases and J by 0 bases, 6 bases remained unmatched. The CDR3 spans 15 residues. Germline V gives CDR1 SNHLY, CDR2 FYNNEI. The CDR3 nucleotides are TGTGCCAGCAGGGACAGGGGACTTCGCTCCTACGAGCAGTACTTC. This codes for CASRDRGLRSYEQYF.

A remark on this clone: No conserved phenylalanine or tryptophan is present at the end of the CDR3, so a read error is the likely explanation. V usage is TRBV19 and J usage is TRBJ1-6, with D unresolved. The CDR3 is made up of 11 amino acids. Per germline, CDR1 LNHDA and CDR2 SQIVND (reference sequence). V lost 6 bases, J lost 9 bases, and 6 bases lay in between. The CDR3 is CASRSGSPLHS. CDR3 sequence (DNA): TGTGCCAGTAGGAGCGGTTCACCCCTCCACTCT.

The CDR3 spells CSVVGGALNRDLLAGAVWTQYF. CDR3 bases: TGCAGCGTTGTGGGAGGCGCTTTAAACCGCGATTTACTAGCGGGAGCGGTATGGACCCAGTACTTC. V is TRBV29-1 and J is TRBJ2-5, with 11 nucleotides matching TRBD2. The CDR3 spans 22 residues. The germline gives CDR1 SQVTM, CDR2 ANQGSEA. Trimming at V came to 4 bases and at J to 7 bases, leaving 32 bases not matched to a gene.

The CDR3, as DNA: TGTGCCAGCAGCCATTTTCGGGCTAATGAAAAACTGTTTTTT. Its translation: CASSHFRANEKLFF. The rearrangement joins TRBV5-6 to TRBJ1-4; D remains unclear. Germline CDR1 is SGHDT and CDR2 is YYEEEE. V lost 4 bases and J 3 bases, leaving 10 bases between the germline ends. The CDR3 has 14 amino acids. The full variable domain, completed using reference TRBV5-6 and TRBJ1-4, is DAGVTQSPTHLIKTRGQQVTLRCSPKSGHDTVSWYQQALGQGPQFIFQYYEEEERQRGNFPDRFSGHQFPNYSSELNVNALLLGDSALYLCASSHFRANEKLFFGSGTQLSVL.

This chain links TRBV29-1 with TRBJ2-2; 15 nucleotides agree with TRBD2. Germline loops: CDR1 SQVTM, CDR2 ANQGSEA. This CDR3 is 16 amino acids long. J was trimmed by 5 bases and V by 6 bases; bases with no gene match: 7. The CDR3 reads CSVPGTSGRYTGELFF. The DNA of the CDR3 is TGCAGCGTCCCGGGGACTAGCGGGAGGTATACCGGGGAGCTGTTTTTT.

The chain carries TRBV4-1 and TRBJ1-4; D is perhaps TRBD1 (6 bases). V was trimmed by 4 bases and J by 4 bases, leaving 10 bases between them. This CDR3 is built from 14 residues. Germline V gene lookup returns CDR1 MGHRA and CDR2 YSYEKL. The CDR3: CASSLGQFNEKLFF. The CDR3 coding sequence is TGCGCCAGCAGCCTCGGACAGTTTAATGAAAAACTGTTTTTT.

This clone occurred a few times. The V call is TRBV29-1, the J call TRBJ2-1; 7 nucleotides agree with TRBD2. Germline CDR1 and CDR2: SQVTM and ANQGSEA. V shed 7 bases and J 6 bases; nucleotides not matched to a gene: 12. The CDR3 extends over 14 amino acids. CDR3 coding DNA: TGCAGCGCCCCGTGGGGGGGAGGGCTCAATGAGCAGTTCTTC. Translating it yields CSAPWGGGLNEQFF.

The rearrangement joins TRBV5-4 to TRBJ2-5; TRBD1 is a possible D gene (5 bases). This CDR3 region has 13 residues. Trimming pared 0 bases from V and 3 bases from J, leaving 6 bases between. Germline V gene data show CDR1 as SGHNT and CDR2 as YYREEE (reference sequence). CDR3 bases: TGTGCCAGCAGCTTGGGACAGAAAGAGACCCAGTACTTC. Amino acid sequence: CASSLGQKETQYF.

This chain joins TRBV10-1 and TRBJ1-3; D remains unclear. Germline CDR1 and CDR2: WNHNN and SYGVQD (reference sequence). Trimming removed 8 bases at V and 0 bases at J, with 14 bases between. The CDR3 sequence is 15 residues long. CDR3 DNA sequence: TGCGCCAGCCCGGCACCGACTAACTCTGGAAACACCATATATTTT. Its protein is CASPAPTNSGNTIYF.

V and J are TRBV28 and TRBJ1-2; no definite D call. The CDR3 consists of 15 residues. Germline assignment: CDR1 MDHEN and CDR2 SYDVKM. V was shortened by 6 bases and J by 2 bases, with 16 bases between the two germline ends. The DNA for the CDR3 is TGTGCCAGCAGCTCCCTTCAGGCCCGAAACTATGGCTACACCTTC. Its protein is CASSSLQARNYGYTF.

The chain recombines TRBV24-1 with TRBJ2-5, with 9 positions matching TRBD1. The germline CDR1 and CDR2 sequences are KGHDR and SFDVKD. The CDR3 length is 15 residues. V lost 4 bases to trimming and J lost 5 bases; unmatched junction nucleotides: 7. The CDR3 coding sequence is TGTGCCACCAGTGACCGGGACAGGGCGAGTGAGACCCAGTACTTC. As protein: CATSDRDRASETQYF.

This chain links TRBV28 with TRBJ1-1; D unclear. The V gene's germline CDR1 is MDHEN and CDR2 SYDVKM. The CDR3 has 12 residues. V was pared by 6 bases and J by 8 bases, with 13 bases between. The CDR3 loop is CASSLRHREAFF. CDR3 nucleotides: TGTGCCAGCAGCCTCCGGCACAGAGAAGCTTTCTTT.

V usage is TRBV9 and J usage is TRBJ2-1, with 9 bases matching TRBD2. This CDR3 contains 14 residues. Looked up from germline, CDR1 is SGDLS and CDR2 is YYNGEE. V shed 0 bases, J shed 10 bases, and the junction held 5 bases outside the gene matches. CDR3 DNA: TGTGCCAGCAGCGTAGTAGGCACTAGCGGGGAGCAGTTCTTC. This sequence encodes CASSVVGTSGEQFF.

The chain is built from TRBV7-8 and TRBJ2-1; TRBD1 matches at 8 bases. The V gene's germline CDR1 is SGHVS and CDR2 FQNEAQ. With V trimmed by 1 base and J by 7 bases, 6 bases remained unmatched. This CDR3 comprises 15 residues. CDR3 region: CASSLGDRSGNEQFF. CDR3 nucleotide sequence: TGTGCCAGCAGCTTAGGGGACAGGTCAGGGAATGAGCAGTTCTTC.

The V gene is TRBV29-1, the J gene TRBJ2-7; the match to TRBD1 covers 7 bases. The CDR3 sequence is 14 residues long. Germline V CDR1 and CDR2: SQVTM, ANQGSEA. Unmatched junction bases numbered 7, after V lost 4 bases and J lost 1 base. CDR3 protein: CSVVIRGQSYEQYF. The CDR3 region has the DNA TGCAGCGTTGTAATTAGGGGGCAATCCTACGAGCAGTACTTC.

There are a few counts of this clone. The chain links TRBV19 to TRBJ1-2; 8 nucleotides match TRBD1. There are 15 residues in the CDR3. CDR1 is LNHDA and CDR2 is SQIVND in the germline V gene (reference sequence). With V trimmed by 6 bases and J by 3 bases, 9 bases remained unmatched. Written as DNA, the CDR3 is TGTGCCAGTAGGACAGGGGTCGCAAGCCACTATGGCTACACCTTC. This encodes CASRTGVASHYGYTF.

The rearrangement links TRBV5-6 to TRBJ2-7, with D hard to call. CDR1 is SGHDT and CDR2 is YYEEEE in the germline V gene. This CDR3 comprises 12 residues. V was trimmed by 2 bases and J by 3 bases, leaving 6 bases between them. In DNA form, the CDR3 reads TGTGCCAGCAGCTTTAACTTCTACGAGCAGTACTTC. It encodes CASSFNFYEQYF.

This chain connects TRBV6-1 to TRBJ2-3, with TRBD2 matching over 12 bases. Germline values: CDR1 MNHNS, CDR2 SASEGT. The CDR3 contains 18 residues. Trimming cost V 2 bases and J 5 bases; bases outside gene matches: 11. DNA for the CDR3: TGTGCCAGCAGTGAAAGATCCGGACTAGCGGGGAGTCGAGATACGCAGTATTTT. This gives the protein CASSERSGLAGSRDTQYF.

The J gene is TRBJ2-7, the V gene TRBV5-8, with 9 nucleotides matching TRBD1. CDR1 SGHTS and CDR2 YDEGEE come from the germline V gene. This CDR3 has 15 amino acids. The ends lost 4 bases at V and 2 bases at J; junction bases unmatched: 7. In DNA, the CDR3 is TGTGCCAGCAGCAACGGGACAGGGCGGGCCTACGAGCAGTACTTC. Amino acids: CASSNGTGRAYEQYF.

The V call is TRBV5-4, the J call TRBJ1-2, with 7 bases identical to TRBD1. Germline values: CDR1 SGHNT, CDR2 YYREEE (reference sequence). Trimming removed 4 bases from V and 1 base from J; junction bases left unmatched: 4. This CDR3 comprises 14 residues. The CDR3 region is CASSLPGGNYGYTF. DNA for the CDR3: TGTGCCAGCAGCCTCCCAGGGGGTAACTATGGCTACACCTTC.